This is a list of T cell receptor beta chains from one sample in a study of T-cell memory formation after mild COVID-19. TCRdb reanalysed the 5' RACE reads using MiXCR and keeps one entry per CDR3 protein. The table has approximately 580,000 distinct CDR3 sequences, about 20% seen once. Sequencing used PBMCs or a T cell subset sorted from them (not recorded which). The receptors shown here come from an adult woman who had mild COVID-19 (a few samples of this study predate the infection). Cell type and time point are not known. CDR3s include the opening cysteine and the closing phenylalanine or tryptophan. The order of the fields is clone size, J gene, V gene, D gene, CDR3 DNA, CDR3 protein. D genes are given only for firm matches. Expanded clones get a size class; other rows say once, few or many, or leave the size out.

size: -; J: TRBJ2-2; V: TRBV30; D: TRBD1; DNA: TGTGCCTTGGGACAGCCGAACACCGGGGAGCTGTTTTTT; CDR3: CALGQPNTGELFF
size: -; J: TRBJ2-7; V: TRBV5-1; D: TRBD1; DNA: TGCGCCAGCAGCTTCGATCCCTCCTCGGGACAGGTCTACGAGCAGTACTTC; CDR3: CASSFDPSSGQVYEQYF
size: few; J: TRBJ2-2; V: TRBV9; D: -; DNA: TGTGCCAGCAGCGTGGGAGAGGGCGGCGGGGAGCTGTTTTTT; CDR3: CASSVGEGGGELFF
size: -; J: TRBJ1-2; V: TRBV4-3; D: TRBD1; DNA: TGCGCCAGCAGCCAAGTTTCGGGACAGAACTATGGCTACACCTTC; CDR3: CASSQVSGQNYGYTF
size: -; J: TRBJ1-2; V: TRBV4-1; D: TRBD1; DNA: TGCGCCAGCAGCCACGTCCCGGGACAGGGCAACTATGGCTACACCTTC; CDR3: CASSHVPGQGNYGYTF
size: few; J: TRBJ2-2; V: TRBV12-3/TRBV12-4; D: -; DNA: TGTGCCAGCAGTTTGCGGGCGCGCACCGGGGAGCTGTTTTTT; CDR3: CASSLRARTGELFF
size: -; J: TRBJ2-1; V: TRBV9; D: TRBD2; DNA: TGTGCCAGCAGCCCCGGAGCTAGCGGGGGGGCCAATGAGCAGTTCTTC; CDR3: CASSPGASGGANEQFF
size: few; J: TRBJ2-1; V: TRBV25-1; D: -; DNA: TGTGCCAGCAGTGTGCGGGGAGGCCTCCAGGAGCAGTTCTTC; CDR3: CASSVRGGLQEQFF
size: few; J: TRBJ1-1; V: TRBV3-1; D: -; DNA: TGTGCCAGTAAACAGATGAACACTGAAGCTTTCTTT; CDR3: CASKQMNTEAFF
size: -; J: TRBJ1-6; V: TRBV5-5; D: TRBD1; DNA: TGTGCCAGCAGCTACACACCCGGGACAGGGGATTCACCCCTCCACTTT; CDR3: CASSYTPGTGDSPLHF
size: few; J: TRBJ1-1; V: TRBV20-1; D: TRBD1; DNA: TGCAGTGCTAGAGATCGAAGGACAGGGATGGCCACTGAAGCTTTCTTT; CDR3: CSARDRRTGMATEAFF
size: -; J: TRBJ1-1; V: TRBV5-1; D: TRBD1; DNA: TGCGCCAGCAGCACCTCAGGGGGGAACACTGAAGCTTTCTTT; CDR3: CASSTSGGNTEAFF
size: few; J: TRBJ2-1; V: TRBV12-3/TRBV12-4; D: -; DNA: TGTGCCAGCGCCGTGGACGGAAGCTCCTACAATGAGCAGTTCTTC; CDR3: CASAVDGSSYNEQFF
size: -; J: TRBJ2-3; V: TRBV4-1; D: TRBD2; DNA: TGCGCCAGCAGCCTAGGCCGGGGGGGCGGGGCAGATACGCAGTATTTT; CDR3: CASSLGRGGGADTQYF
size: -; J: TRBJ2-5; V: TRBV12-3/TRBV12-4; D: -; DNA: TGTGCCAGCAGTGACCAGGGATCACCTCAAGAGACCCAGTACTTC; CDR3: CASSDQGSPQETQYF
size: few; J: TRBJ1-1; V: TRBV12-3/TRBV12-4; D: TRBD1; DNA: TGTGCCAGCAGTTTTAGTGGCAGGGGGCGAGTCGCTGAAGCTTTCTTT; CDR3: CASSFSGRGRVAEAFF
size: -; J: TRBJ2-2; V: TRBV4-2; D: -; DNA: TGTGCCAGCAGCGCCCAGCCTAGGGGGAACACCGGGGAGCTGTTTTTT; CDR3: CASSAQPRGNTGELFF
size: many; J: TRBJ2-3; V: TRBV5-1; D: TRBD1; DNA: TGCGCCAGCAGCTTTGGGGACAGAGAAAAAGATACGCAGTATTTT; CDR3: CASSFGDREKDTQYF
size: -; J: TRBJ1-2; V: TRBV5-6; D: TRBD1; DNA: TGTGCCAGCAGCTGGGGGACAGGGGTGAATGGCTACACCTTC; CDR3: CASSWGTGVNGYTF
size: -; J: TRBJ2-5; V: TRBV19; D: -; DNA: TGTGCCAGTAGTATGTCCGGGTCCTCAGAGACCCAGTACTTC; CDR3: CASSMSGSSETQYF
size: -; J: TRBJ1-1; V: TRBV6-5; D: TRBD1; DNA: TGTGCCAGCAGCGCAGACAGGGCCAGCTCAGAAGGGTTT; CDR3: CASSADRASSEGF
size: -; J: TRBJ1-4; V: TRBV7-8; D: -; DNA: TGTGCCAGCAGCTTAGTAGGCGGGTCTAATGAAAAACTGTTTTTT; CDR3: CASSLVGGSNEKLFF
size: few; J: TRBJ1-2; V: TRBV5-1; D: TRBD1; DNA: TGCGCCAGCAGCCTCAGGGGGCGCCTGGATGGCTACACCTTC; CDR3: CASSLRGRLDGYTF
size: -; J: TRBJ2-3; V: TRBV10-3; D: TRBD1; DNA: TGTGCCATCAGTGGGGGACAGCGCTTCACAGATACGCAGTATTTT; CDR3: CAISGGQRFTDTQYF
size: -; J: TRBJ1-2; V: TRBV12-3/TRBV12-4; D: -; DNA: TGTGCCAGCACTCCAGCTGGGGACTATGGCTACACCTTC; CDR3: CASTPAGDYGYTF
size: -; J: TRBJ2-1; V: TRBV6-2/TRBV6-3; D: -; DNA: TGTGCCAGCAGCGATACGTTGGGGGATGAGCAGTTCTTC; CDR3: CASSDTLGDEQFF
size: few; J: TRBJ2-1; V: TRBV7-9; D: -; DNA: TGTGCCAGCAGCTTAGAGAGACAAGGCCCCTACAATGAGCAGTTCTTC; CDR3: CASSLERQGPYNEQFF
size: -; J: TRBJ2-5; V: TRBV7-2; D: TRBD2; DNA: TGTGCCAGCAGTCACACACTAGCGGGAGGCGGGTTTGGGACCCAGTACTTC; CDR3: CASSHTLAGGGFGTQYF
size: -; J: TRBJ1-3; V: TRBV7-6; D: -; DNA: TGTGCCAGCAGCGCCCGCCTCCGGTCTAACTCTGGAAACACCATATATTTT; CDR3: CASSARLRSNSGNTIYF
size: many; J: TRBJ2-4; V: TRBV7-9; D: TRBD1; DNA: TGTGCCAGCAGCTTAGGGGACAGTCGAAACATTCAGTACTTC; CDR3: CASSLGDSRNIQYF